The present T cell receptor (beta chain) was sequenced within a study of T cell changes during pregnancy in multiple sclerosis. Sequenced by immunoSEQ multiplex PCR; TCRdb stores in-frame clones only, minus some. The data show fewer than 100,000 clones, around 89% seen once. The CDR3 has 16 residues. Germline CDR1 is LNHDA and CDR2 is SQIVND (reference sequence). V gave up 2 bases and J gave up 0 bases, with 10 bases separating them. The TCR comes from a female donor with multiple sclerosis, enrolled in a pregnancy study. Specimen: peripheral blood, collected before pregnancy. The chain recombines TRBV19 with TRBJ1-4, with D unclear. In DNA, the CDR3 is TGTGCCAGTAGTATAAGGCAGGCGCCAACTAATGAAAAACTGTTTTTT. Residues: CASSIRQAPTNEKLFF.